Below, 28 T cell receptor beta chains from the same sample are listed, as sequenced in a study of T cell responses to AZD1222 COVID-19 vaccine. The protocol was immunoSEQ multiplex PCR, while the TCRdb copy is restricted to in-frame clones and leaves out a portion. The sample consists of nearly 110,000 clones, around nine tenths of them appearing once. The source material was peripheral blood, sampled on day 0 of AZD1222 vaccination. These receptors all stem from an adult in good health.

The genes are TRBV7-2 and TRBJ1-2; the D gene is possibly TRBD1 (5 bases). The CDR3 loop spans 15 amino acids. V dropped 5 bases and J dropped 2 bases, with 15 bases sitting between them. CDR1 is SGHTA, CDR2 FQGNSA, per germline. The CDR3 DNA reads as TGTGCCAGCAGCAGCCATCTGACAGCAAACTATGGCTACACCTTC. Protein sequence: CASSSHLTANYGYTF. The variable domain in full, with the rest retrieved from reference TRBV7-2 and TRBJ1-2, is GAGVSQSPSNKVTEKGKDVELRCDPISGHTALYWYRQSLGQGLEFLIYFQGNSAPDKSGLPSDRFSAERTGGSVSTLTIQRTQQEDSAVYLCASSSHLTANYGYTFGSGTRLTVV.

The V call is TRBV7-2, the J call TRBJ1-1; TRBD1 aligns across 8 bases. The CDR3 loop spans 19 amino acids. Per germline, CDR1 SGHTA and CDR2 FQGNSA. The ends lost 5 bases at V and 0 bases at J; junction bases unmatched: 17. The chain's CDR3 is CASSPKWRGQAKMNTEAFF. CDR3 sequence (DNA): TGTGCCAGCAGCCCCAAGTGGCGGGGACAGGCCAAGATGAACACTGAAGCTTTCTTT.

This sequence joins TRBV6-4 and TRBJ2-1, with unresolved D. CDR3 length: 13 amino acids. Germline-derived CDR1 and CDR2 are MRHNA and SNTAGT. The V and J ends lost 2 bases and 9 bases respectively, with 11 bases between them. CDR3 sequence: CASSDGGVSEQFF. CDR3 DNA: TGTGCCAGCAGTGACGGTGGGGTGAGTGAGCAGTTCTTC.

The chain uses TRBV10-3 and TRBJ2-2, with D possibly matching TRBD1 (7 bases). The CDR3 runs to 13 residues. CDR1 is ENHRY, CDR2 SYGVKD, per germline. V was clipped by 10 bases and J by 5 bases, with 14 bases between them. In DNA form, the CDR3 reads TGTGCCACCCGCCAGGGGGGAACCGGGGAGCTGTTTTTT. Protein product: CATRQGGTGELFF.

V and J are TRBV30 and TRBJ1-5, with 7 bases identical to TRBD1. There are 13 residues in the CDR3. Per germline, CDR1 GTSNPN and CDR2 SVGIG (reference sequence). The junction had 0 bases not matched to a gene; V was cut back by 2 bases and J by 2 bases. CDR3 sequence (DNA): TGTGCCTGGAGTCAGGGGGGCAATCAGCCCCAGCATTTT. The encoded protein is CAWSQGGNQPQHF.

The chain has TRBV18 and TRBJ1-5; perhaps TRBD1 as D (5 bases). Germline V gene data show CDR1 as KGHSH and CDR2 as LQKENI. Between the trimmed V and J ends, which lost 2 bases and 7 bases, there was a span of 21 bases. CDR3 length equals 17 residues. CDR3: CASSPSGGSNRWQPQHF. Written as DNA, the CDR3 is TGTGCCAGCTCACCAAGCGGGGGGTCCAACCGGTGGCAGCCCCAGCATTTT. Drawing the rest from reference TRBV18 and TRBJ1-5, the complete variable domain is NAGVMQNPRHLVRRRGQEARLRCSPMKGHSHVYWYRQLPEEGLKFMVYLQKENIIDESGMPKERFSAEFPKEGPSILRIQQVVRGDSAAYFCASSPSGGSNRWQPQHFGDGTRLSIL.

The V and J genes are TRBV10-3 and TRBJ1-3; D may be TRBD1 (5 bases). Germline V gene lookup returns CDR1 ENHRY and CDR2 SYGVKD. This CDR3 is 19 amino acids long. Trimming shortened V by 6 bases and J by 0 bases, and 24 bases separated the two germline ends. CDR3 sequence: CAIRGTGSGEGYSGNTIYF. In DNA, the CDR3 is TGTGCCATCAGAGGTACAGGATCCGGCGAGGGGTACTCTGGAAACACCATATATTTT.

The genes are TRBV30 and TRBJ2-2, with D perhaps TRBD2 (5 bases). V was shortened by 5 bases and J by 2 bases, with 12 bases between the two germline ends. The CDR3 has 14 residues. CDR1 is GTSNPN and CDR2 is SVGIG in the germline V gene (reference sequence). CDR3 protein: CAWEGGRNTGELFF. The DNA of the CDR3 is TGTGCCTGGGAAGGTGGGAGAAACACCGGGGAGCTGTTTTTT. Drawing the rest from reference TRBV30 and TRBJ2-2, the complete variable domain is SQTIHQWPATLVQPVGSPLSLECTVEGTSNPNLYWYRQAAGRGLQLLFYSVGIGQISSEVPQNLSASRPQDRQFILSSKKLLLSDSGFYLCAWEGGRNTGELFFGEGSRLTVL.

The J gene is TRBJ1-2, the V gene TRBV7-9; D unresolved. V was trimmed by 8 bases and J by 0 bases, leaving 10 bases between them. The CDR3 consists of 13 residues. The germline V gene encodes CDR1 SEHNR and CDR2 FQNEAQ (reference sequence). The CDR3 loop is CASRADSNYGYTF. CDR3 DNA sequence: TGTGCCAGCCGGGCAGATTCTAACTATGGCTACACCTTC.

The V call is TRBV18, the J call TRBJ2-1; 7 positions match TRBD2. Per germline, CDR1 KGHSH and CDR2 LQKENI. The CDR3 length is 20 residues. The V segment lost 1 base and the J segment 9 bases; nucleotides outside the gene matches: 24. The CDR3 sequence: CASSPLFGLVSPSVESEQFF. In DNA form, the CDR3 reads TGTGCCAGCTCACCACTCTTTGGACTAGTATCCCCAAGCGTGGAGTCTGAGCAGTTCTTC.

This sequence joins TRBV10-3 and TRBJ2-5, with 11 bases that match TRBD1. CDR1 and CDR2 (germline): ENHRY, SYGVKD. V gave up 9 bases and J gave up 7 bases; unmatched junction bases: 10. The CDR3 contains 14 residues. The DNA for the CDR3 is TGTGCCATAAGGACAGGGGGCGCATTAGGGACCCAGTACTTC. Amino acid sequence: CAIRTGGALGTQYF.

Note on this clone: Other DNA sequences from this sample encode an identical CDR3 as well. The chain has TRBV5-6 and TRBJ1-5; possibly TRBD1 for D (6 bases). CDR1 is SGHDT and CDR2 is YYEEEE in the germline V gene. The length of the CDR3 is 14 residues. Between the trimmed V and J ends, which lost 0 bases and 3 bases, there was a span of 7 bases. In DNA, the CDR3 is TGTGCCAGCAGCTTGGGGGGACACAATCAGCCCCAGCATTTT. Its protein product is CASSLGGHNQPQHF.

V gene TRBV19 combines with J gene TRBJ2-7, with D unclear. Germline V CDR1 and CDR2: LNHDA, SQIVND (reference sequence). The CDR3 has 11 residues. Trimming removed 5 bases from V and 6 bases from J, with 8 bases in between. The CDR3 here is CASSFGPEQYF. The CDR3 DNA reads as TGTGCCAGTAGTTTTGGGCCCGAGCAGTACTTC.

V is TRBV7-9 and J is TRBJ1-6; a weak D match, TRBD1 (6 bases). Trimming took 4 bases from V and 7 from J, leaving 14 bases between them. Germline lookup yields CDR1 SEHNR and CDR2 FQNEAQ (reference sequence). The CDR3 is 15 amino acids. The CDR3 region is CASSSLTGANSPLHF. Here the CDR3 DNA reads TGTGCCAGCAGCTCATTGACAGGTGCCAATTCACCCCTCCACTTT.

DNA for the CDR3: TGTGCCAGCAGCGCAAGGACAGGGATGGACATTCAGTACTTC. Translation: CASSARTGMDIQYF. The genes are TRBV5-5 and TRBJ2-4, with 8 nucleotides matching TRBD1. CDR1 SGHKS and CDR2 YYEKEE come from the germline V gene (reference sequence). The CDR3 has 14 residues. V lost 4 bases to trimming and J lost 8 bases; unmatched junction nucleotides: 8.

This chain uses TRBV29-1 with TRBJ2-7, with D possibly being TRBD1 (5 bases). The germline V and J ends were trimmed by 6 bases and 7 bases, with 16 bases remaining between them. CDR3 length: 12 amino acids. Germline V gives CDR1 SQVTM, CDR2 ANQGSEA. The CDR3 here is CSVELAGREQYF. In nucleotides, the CDR3 is TGCAGCGTCGAGCTCGCAGGGCGTGAGCAGTACTTC.

The chain uses TRBV6-2 or TRBV6-3 and TRBJ2-7; D is tentatively TRBD1 or TRBD2 (6 bases each). Germline V gene sequence: CDR1 MNHEY, CDR2 SVGEGT. With 5 bases removed from V and 3 bases from J, the gap between germline ends came to 17 bases. This CDR3 has 15 amino acids. CDR3 nucleotide sequence: TGTGCCAGCAGTCGGGGGCATCCCTCAAACTACGAGCAGTACTTC. This encodes CASSRGHPSNYEQYF.

This sequence joins TRBV6-5 and TRBJ1-4, with 7 bases aligning to TRBD1. Germline V gives CDR1 MNHEY, CDR2 SVGAGI. The CDR3 loop spans 16 amino acids. Trimming removed 2 bases from V and 3 bases from J; junction bases left unmatched: 6. CDR3 region: CASSYKTGAANEKLFF. CDR3 in DNA: TGTGCCAGCAGTTACAAAACAGGGGCTGCTAATGAAAAACTGTTTTTT.

The rearrangement joins TRBV9 to TRBJ2-2; weak D call: TRBD2 (7 bases). Germline loops: CDR1 SGDLS, CDR2 YYNGEE. The length of the CDR3 is 16 residues. V was trimmed by 3 bases and J by 4 bases, leaving 16 bases between them. CDR3 sequence (DNA): TGTGCCAGCAGCGGCACGGGCGGGGGCGCCACCGGGGAGCTGTTTTTT. This codes for CASSGTGGGATGELFF.

The chain joins TRBV11-2 to TRBJ1-2; 10 bases fit TRBD1. The CDR3 sequence is 15 residues long. Germline CDR1 and CDR2: SGHAT and FQNNGV. V was clipped by 2 bases and J by 5 bases; unmatched bases: 5. The CDR3 nucleotides read TGTGCCAGCAGCTTAAGGGACAGGGGAGGATATGGCTACACCTTC. The encoded protein is CASSLRDRGGYGYTF.

The rearrangement links TRBV20-1 to TRBJ1-6; weak D call: TRBD1 (5 bases). Germline V gene lookup returns CDR1 DFQATT and CDR2 SNEGSKA (reference sequence). CDR3 length equals 14 residues. V lost 3 bases and J 8 bases, leaving 14 bases between the germline ends. This chain's CDR3 is CSASSLGGDSPLHF. The CDR3 bases are TGCAGTGCTAGTAGCTTGGGGGGGGATTCACCCCTCCACTTT.

This sequence joins TRBV6-5 and TRBJ2-7, with unresolved D. The V gene lost 6 bases and the J gene lost 1 base, with 13 bases spanning the gap. Germline assignment: CDR1 MNHEY and CDR2 SVGAGI. This CDR3 is built from 14 residues. CDR3 DNA sequence: TGTGCCAGCAGCGGAAGCTCACAGTCCTACGAGCAGTACTTC. Its translation is CASSGSSQSYEQYF.

The chain employs TRBV3-1 (or the pseudogene TRBV3-2) and TRBJ2-7, with 7 bases aligning to TRBD2. From germline, CDR1 is LGHDT and CDR2 YNNKEL (reference sequence). The J segment lost 5 bases and the V segment lost 2 bases, leaving 9 bases of the junction unmatched. The CDR3 runs 15 residues. CDR3 bases: TGTGCCAGCAGCCAATTCTCGGGAGGTTCTGACGAGCAGTACTTC. It translates to CASSQFSGGSDEQYF.

The rearrangement links TRBV27 to TRBJ2-2, with 9 bases aligning to TRBD1. V was pared by 7 bases and J by 5 bases, with 11 bases of the junction left unmatched. Germline CDR1 reads MNHEY; CDR2 reads SMNVEV (reference sequence). The length of the CDR3 is 16 residues. CDR3 sequence: CASNTRDRVWTGELFF. The DNA for the CDR3 is TGTGCCAGCAATACCCGGGACAGGGTTTGGACCGGGGAGCTGTTTTTT.

The V call is TRBV14, the J call TRBJ1-1, with D perhaps matching TRBD1 (5 bases). The CDR3 loop spans 15 amino acids. Trimming removed 0 bases at V and 7 bases at J, with 15 bases between. The germline gives CDR1 SGHDN, CDR2 FVKESK. The CDR3 region is CASSQDPAGQSEAFF. The CDR3 bases are TGTGCCAGCAGCCAAGATCCCGCAGGGCAAAGTGAAGCTTTCTTT.

The genes are TRBV7-9 and TRBJ2-3; no clear D gene. Trimming shortened V by 5 bases and J by 2 bases, and 20 bases separated the two germline ends. Per the germline V gene, CDR1 is SEHNR and CDR2 is FQNEAQ (reference sequence). This CDR3 is 17 amino acids long. The CDR3 is CASSRGIRTVYTDTQYF. DNA for the CDR3: TGTGCCAGCAGCCGTGGGATTCGAACAGTCTACACAGATACGCAGTATTTT.

The gene calls are TRBV3-1 (or the pseudogene TRBV3-2) and TRBJ2-5; D is possibly TRBD1 (5 bases). The length of the CDR3 is 15 residues. The germline V gene has CDR1 LGHDT and CDR2 YNNKEL (reference sequence). Trimming pared 0 bases from V and 1 base from J, leaving 9 bases between. The CDR3 sequence: CASSQDLRAQETQYF. The CDR3 DNA is TGTGCCAGCAGCCAAGATCTCAGGGCCCAAGAGACCCAGTACTTC.

Details on this clone: Other DNA sequences in this sample translate to the same CDR3. The J gene is TRBJ2-2, the V gene TRBV6-2 or TRBV6-3; D is ambiguous. The V and J ends lost 5 bases and 2 bases respectively, with 3 bases between them. CDR1 is MNHEY, CDR2 SVGEGT, per germline. The CDR3 loop spans 12 amino acids. The CDR3: CASSQNTGELFF. CDR3 nucleotides: TGTGCCAGCAGTCAAAACACCGGGGAGCTGTTTTTT.